Listed below are T cell receptor beta chains from one sample, sequenced in a study of blood T cell repertoires in COVID-19. Generated by immunoSEQ multiplex PCR, the TCRdb table keeps only in-frame clones and is missing some. Here the sample spans approximately 97,000 clones, 90% being singletons. The sequencing sample was made of peripheral blood. The origin of the receptors is a man aged 55 to 70 with acute or convalescent COVID-19. Both conserved end residues are part of each CDR3. The order of the fields is CDR3 protein, D gene, V gene. D genes are given only for firm matches.

cdr3_aa: CASSPAQGTEAFF
d_call: .
v_call: TRBV7-9

cdr3_aa: CASSDPGGTNEKLFF
d_call: TRBD1
v_call: TRBV6-6

cdr3_aa: CASSGDSPLHF
d_call: .
v_call: TRBV2

cdr3_aa: CASSYSGRTGGTGELFF
d_call: TRBD1
v_call: TRBV5-4

cdr3_aa: CASSYQGQNGYTF
d_call: .
v_call: TRBV6-5

cdr3_aa: CASSFGGGEGEAFF
d_call: .
v_call: TRBV5-1

cdr3_aa: CASSVSGINQPQHF
d_call: .
v_call: TRBV2

cdr3_aa: CASSSGGAIMNTEAFF
d_call: .
v_call: TRBV5-1

cdr3_aa: CASSAWTSGEDTQYF
d_call: TRBD2
v_call: TRBV5-1

cdr3_aa: CASSPTTDYGYTF
d_call: .
v_call: TRBV4-2

cdr3_aa: CASSQAGGGAGNTIYF
d_call: .
v_call: TRBV4-2

cdr3_aa: CASSLSGQGYGYTF
d_call: TRBD1
v_call: TRBV27

cdr3_aa: CASRDTGNQPQHF
d_call: .
v_call: TRBV12-3/TRBV12-4

cdr3_aa: CSARAGIEQFF
d_call: .
v_call: TRBV20-1

cdr3_aa: CASRRTGNQPQHF
d_call: TRBD1
v_call: TRBV6-5

cdr3_aa: CASSLVGRGNSPLHF
d_call: .
v_call: TRBV5-8

cdr3_aa: CASSQWGDGYTF
d_call: .
v_call: TRBV4-2

cdr3_aa: CASTAGGAGGYTF
d_call: .
v_call: TRBV7-9

cdr3_aa: CASSQTGDSSYEQYF
d_call: .
v_call: TRBV7-2

cdr3_aa: CASSQGGRPTNQPQHF
d_call: TRBD1
v_call: TRBV2

cdr3_aa: CASSPGETQYF
d_call: .
v_call: TRBV6-5

cdr3_aa: CASSISPPREAFF
d_call: .
v_call: TRBV19

cdr3_aa: CASSSQGMSASGPPSPLHF
d_call: .
v_call: TRBV4-2

cdr3_aa: CASSLGPGNTEAFF
d_call: .
v_call: TRBV7-2

cdr3_aa: CASSSGQGNQPQHF
d_call: TRBD1
v_call: TRBV11-2

cdr3_aa: CSVQIEGVLAFF
d_call: .
v_call: TRBV29-1

cdr3_aa: CASSFTGGKNEQFF
d_call: TRBD1
v_call: TRBV5-6

cdr3_aa: CASSYLRTTSRSPLHF
d_call: .
v_call: TRBV6-5

cdr3_aa: CASSQEVGLGGYTF
d_call: .
v_call: TRBV14

cdr3_aa: CASSQATGRNTAEAFF
d_call: TRBD1
v_call: TRBV4-1

cdr3_aa: CASSGGKTGQNTEAFF
d_call: .
v_call: TRBV6-1

cdr3_aa: CASSSNPRQGNYGYTF
d_call: TRBD1
v_call: TRBV11-2

cdr3_aa: CSVEKRQGAAEAFF
d_call: .
v_call: TRBV29-1

cdr3_aa: CASSPREKLFF
d_call: .
v_call: TRBV18

cdr3_aa: CASSRGLINEKLFF
d_call: .
v_call: TRBV6-5

cdr3_aa: CASSPGQGAYEQYF
d_call: TRBD1
v_call: TRBV18

cdr3_aa: CSVGQGDSGYTF
d_call: TRBD1
v_call: TRBV29-1

cdr3_aa: CSAARGAWEETQYF
d_call: TRBD2
v_call: TRBV29-1

cdr3_aa: CASRGTGTNYGYTF
d_call: .
v_call: TRBV5-4

cdr3_aa: CASSIARGTSNYGYTF
d_call: TRBD1
v_call: TRBV19

cdr3_aa: CASKTQKNTEAFF
d_call: .
v_call: TRBV2

cdr3_aa: CASSYLAGSSYNEQFF
d_call: TRBD2
v_call: TRBV7-9

cdr3_aa: CASSHGTAYQETQYF
d_call: TRBD1
v_call: TRBV5-1

cdr3_aa: CASSGTGNEKLFF
d_call: TRBD1
v_call: TRBV5-1

cdr3_aa: CAWSITGDQPQHF
d_call: TRBD1
v_call: TRBV30

cdr3_aa: CASSQEGGLSGTYEQYF
d_call: .
v_call: TRBV4-2

cdr3_aa: CASSSEGDRNYGYTF
d_call: .
v_call: TRBV7-2

cdr3_aa: CASSFIEAPLYEQYF
d_call: .
v_call: TRBV13

cdr3_aa: CASTVQGGSGANVLTF
d_call: .
v_call: TRBV19

cdr3_aa: CASSSAATYNEQFF
d_call: .
v_call: TRBV6-5

cdr3_aa: CASSYYGGLGGYTF
d_call: .
v_call: TRBV6-2/TRBV6-3

cdr3_aa: CSASPLAEPLADTQYF
d_call: .
v_call: TRBV20-1

cdr3_aa: CASSYEWQPQHF
d_call: .
v_call: TRBV6-6

cdr3_aa: CASRGSSGNTIYF
d_call: .
v_call: TRBV6-6

cdr3_aa: CASSPGDREVNGYTF
d_call: TRBD1
v_call: TRBV18

cdr3_aa: CASSFTGDGTDTQYF
d_call: .
v_call: TRBV5-1

cdr3_aa: CASSQTGWFDEQYF
d_call: .
v_call: TRBV3-1/TRBV3-2

cdr3_aa: CASSSLQAMNTEAFF
d_call: .
v_call: TRBV7-9

cdr3_aa: CASSQVGGVNYGYTF
d_call: .
v_call: TRBV4-1